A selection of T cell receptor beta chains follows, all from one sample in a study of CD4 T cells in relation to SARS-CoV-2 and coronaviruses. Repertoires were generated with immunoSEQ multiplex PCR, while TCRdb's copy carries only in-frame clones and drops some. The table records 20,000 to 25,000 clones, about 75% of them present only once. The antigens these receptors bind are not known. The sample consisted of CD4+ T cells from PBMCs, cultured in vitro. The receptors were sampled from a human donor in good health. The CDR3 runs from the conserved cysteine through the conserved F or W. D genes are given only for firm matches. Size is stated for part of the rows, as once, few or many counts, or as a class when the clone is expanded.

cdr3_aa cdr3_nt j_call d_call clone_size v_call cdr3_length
CAWSLGTRLNPGELFF TGTGCCTGGAGTTTAGGGACACGGCTCAACCCCGGGGAGCTGTTTTTT TRBJ2-2 NA NA TRBV30 16
CASSFTGGYEQYF TGTGCCAGCAGCTTTACAGGGGGCTACGAGCAGTACTTC TRBJ2-7 TRBD1 NA TRBV5-4 13
CATSRGQETQYF TGTGCCACCAGCAGGGGCCAAGAGACCCAGTACTTC TRBJ2-5 NA NA TRBV15 12
CASSALGRELGDTQYF TGTGCCAGCAGCGCCTTGGGGCGGGAGCTGGGGGATACGCAGTATTTT TRBJ2-3 TRBD2 NA TRBV5-6 16
CASSSTNRDYGYTF TGTGCCAGCAGCTCAACGAACAGGGACTATGGCTACACCTTC TRBJ1-2 NA once TRBV7-9 14
CASSYVGGGGVAFF TGTGCCAGCAGTTACGTCGGGGGCGGAGGGGTGGCTTTCTTT TRBJ1-1 NA NA TRBV6-5 14
CASSDGVYNEQFF TGTGCCAGCAGTGACGGAGTCTACAATGAGCAGTTCTTC TRBJ2-1 NA NA TRBV6-4 13
CASSFIPGQGSNQPQHF TGTGCCAGCAGTTTTATTCCGGGACAGGGAAGCAATCAGCCCCAGCATTTT TRBJ1-5 TRBD1 NA TRBV6-2/TRBV6-3 17
CASTNGGPRDTQYF TGTGCCAGCACCAACGGGGGACCCAGGGATACGCAGTATTTT TRBJ2-3 NA NA TRBV6-5 14
CATSDGTIQETQYF TGTGCCACCAGTGACGGGACGATACAAGAGACCCAGTACTTC TRBJ2-5 NA once TRBV24-1 14
CASSQGSGQPQHF TGTGCCAGCTCACAGGGCTCGGGCCAGCCCCAGCATTTT TRBJ1-5 NA NA TRBV18 13
CASSSRSGGFF TGTGCCAGCAGCTCACGGTCGGGTGGGTTCTTC TRBJ2-1 NA few TRBV7-9 11
CASSGRTVNTYYGYTF TGTGCCAGCAGTGGCAGGACGGTCAATACGTACTATGGCTACACCTTC TRBJ1-2 NA NA TRBV6-1 16
CASSLDRASTYEQFF TGTGCCAGCAGCTTAGACCGGGCCTCAACCTATGAGCAGTTCTTC TRBJ2-1 NA NA TRBV7-3 15
CASLAGEREKLFF TGTGCCAGCTTAGCGGGGGAACGTGAAAAACTGTTTTTT TRBJ1-4 NA NA TRBV18 13
CASSLGRARDEQYF TGCGCCAGCAGCTTGGGTCGGGCTCGGGACGAGCAGTACTTC TRBJ2-7 NA NA TRBV5-1 14
CASNLRDTNTGELFF TGTGCCAGCAACCTCCGGGACACCAACACCGGGGAGCTGTTTTTT TRBJ2-2 NA NA TRBV6-5 15
CSVGRQGLKSEQFF TGCAGCGTTGGGCGACAGGGGTTGAAAAGTGAGCAGTTCTTC TRBJ2-1 TRBD1 NA TRBV29-1 14
CASSFLYSYEQYF TGTGCCAGCAGCTTCTTGTACTCCTACGAGCAGTACTTC TRBJ2-7 NA NA TRBV3-1/TRBV3-2 13
CASMGPGQYGYTF TGTGCCAGCATGGGCCCGGGACAGTATGGCTACACCTTC TRBJ1-2 TRBD1 few TRBV28 13
CASSLISGGNNEKLFF TGCGCCAGCAGCTTGATCTCAGGGGGAAATAATGAAAAACTGTTTTTT TRBJ1-4 TRBD1 NA TRBV5-1 16
CASSPDGGSTQYF TGTGCCAGCAGCCCGGACGGTGGTAGTACGCAGTATTTT TRBJ2-3 NA NA TRBV7-9 13
CASSEDVQDYQPQHF TGTGCCAGCAGTGAAGATGTCCAGGATTATCAGCCCCAGCATTTT TRBJ1-5 NA NA TRBV2 15
CASSYSGRKLGSSYNEQFF TGTGCCAGCAGTTATTCGGGTCGCAAACTGGGTAGCTCCTACAATGAGCAGTTCTTC TRBJ2-1 NA few TRBV28 19
CASSLGGAGSTEAFF TGTGCCAGCAGCTTGGGCGGGGCAGGGTCCACTGAAGCTTTCTTT TRBJ1-1 NA NA TRBV7-9 15
CSVEGADRADYGYTF TGCAGCGTTGAGGGGGCTGACAGGGCGGACTATGGCTACACCTTC TRBJ1-2 TRBD1 NA TRBV29-1 15
CASSRGGNEQFF TGCGCCAGCAGCCGGGGGGGGAATGAGCAGTTCTTC TRBJ2-1 TRBD2 NA TRBV5-1 12
CASSLAGTDTQYF TGTGCCAGCAGTTTAGCTGGGACAGATACGCAGTATTTT TRBJ2-3 NA NA TRBV12-3/TRBV12-4 13
CASSRGLAGGGADTQYF TGTGCCAGCAGCAGGGGACTAGCGGGAGGTGGCGCAGATACGCAGTATTTT TRBJ2-3 TRBD2 NA TRBV5-4 17
CASSSLGTGVSNQPQHF TGTGCCAGCAGTTCCCTCGGGACAGGTGTTAGCAATCAGCCCCAGCATTTT TRBJ1-5 TRBD1 NA TRBV27 17
CATRYNSPLHF TGTGCCACCAGGTATAATTCACCCCTCCACTTT TRBJ1-6 NA once TRBV24-1 11
CASGQQNQPQHF TGTGCCAGCGGACAGCAAAATCAGCCCCAGCATTTT TRBJ1-5 NA few TRBV6-5 12
CASRPRGNTEAFF TGTGCCAGCAGACCAAGGGGGAACACTGAAGCTTTCTTT TRBJ1-1 NA NA TRBV27 13
CASSQEYHEQYF TGCGCCAGCAGCCAAGAGTATCACGAGCAGTACTTC TRBJ2-7 NA NA TRBV4-1 12
CASSEVRGAGYGYTF TGTGCCAGCAGTGAAGTACGGGGCGCTGGCTATGGCTACACCTTC TRBJ1-2 NA NA TRBV2 15
CASSPQGPGELFF TGTGCCAGCAGTCCACAGGGGCCCGGGGAGCTGTTTTTT TRBJ2-2 TRBD1 NA TRBV6-2/TRBV6-3 13
CAQGQGTLSGNTIYF TGTGCCCAGGGACAGGGGACTCTCTCTGGAAACACCATATATTTT TRBJ1-3 TRBD1 once TRBV30 15
CASSAYQGMSEQYF TGTGCCAGCTCTGCCTACCAGGGAATGAGCGAGCAGTACTTC TRBJ2-7 NA NA TRBV18 14
CASSLDFQGLASFF TGTGCCAGCAGCTTAGATTTCCAGGGGCTTGCGTCTTTCTTT TRBJ1-1 NA NA TRBV11-2 14
CASSYSDTSTDTQYF TGTGCCAGCAGTTACTCGGACACCTCTACGGATACGCAGTATTTT TRBJ2-3 NA NA TRBV6-5 15
CASSPQIGQGSYEQYF TGTGCCAGCTCACCACAGATCGGACAGGGCTCCTACGAGCAGTACTTC TRBJ2-7 TRBD1 NA TRBV18 16